Reported below is one T cell receptor (beta chain). No cognate antigen has been identified for it. No base qualities exist here, and no much larger clone lies one base off it. This specimen belongs to a study of T cell responses to AZD1222 COVID-19 vaccine (dated by TCRdb to 2020 to 2022). Concerning the study at large: AZD1222 recipients whose second dose came at about 4 weeks and those whose second dose came at about 12 weeks were combined into one group, since spike-specific TCR depth and breadth did not differ between the two schedules. A total of more than 230 trial participants underwent TCR sequencing, of whom nearly 210 received two doses of AZD1222 and about 25 received two doses of the MenACWY control vaccine. Trial participants were enrolled by age into subgroups of 18-55, 56-69 and 70-plus years, and around 140, 26 and 57 TCR-sequenced participants, respectively, were included in these subgroups. Findings and caveats that apply to the study as a whole: Participants were mostly white British, with more females than males. The authors suggested clonal diversity may have been underestimated. The vaccine-associated CD4 TCRs covered the entire spike protein, and the dominant responses fell in regions 160-218 and 743-854. In the small 56-69-year group, the increase in depth fell short of significance, most likely because of low power. Because no day 14 peak-response samples were available, the repertoires could be characterized only after the peak T cell response. Only six or seven AZD1222 recipients were SARS-CoV-2 seropositive at baseline, limiting conclusions about previously exposed vaccinees. After two AZD1222 doses, spike-specific TCR breadth and depth were significantly higher than at day 0 and than in MenACWY recipients. Reportedly, almost half of the unique spike-specific TCRs recognized epitopes lying outside the regions that are mutated in the B.1.351 and B.1.1.7 variants.

Based on the germline V gene (reference sequence), the CDR1 and CDR2 sequences are LNHDA and SQIVND. Counted from cysteine to phenylalanine, this CDR3 has 14 amino acids. Of the read, only the CDR3 DNA is kept; its 42 bases are in frame from base 1. Trimming accounts for 5 bases at V and 5 bases at J, while the number of junction bases matched to no gene is 8. What this sample's time point label stands for: baseline before first vaccination. Samples from vaccinated people were obtained from the UK trials COV001 and COV002, which included a single-blind randomized controlled phase 2/3 trial of AZD1222 (ChAdOx1 nCoV-19) in healthy adults. For TCRbeta chain sequencing, PBMC samples from trial participants were taken at day 0 and at day 28 after the second dose. The CDR3 regions of human TCRbeta chains were analyzed by immunosequencing. On the authors' methods: Repertoire TCRs were matched against a reference library of SARS-CoV-2-specific TCRs generated with the MIRA antigen-specificity platform. Breadth was defined as the fraction of unique TCRs that were SARS-CoV-2-associated. Depth was defined as the fraction of total T cells that were SARS-CoV-2-associated. Using the MIRA data, every spike-specific TCR was mapped to the spike region that the TCR reacted to and assigned to either a CD4 or a CD8 class. Log10-transformed breadth and depth values were compared by one-way ANOVA with Sidak's multiple comparisons tests. TCRdb took over this immuneACCESS table, retaining in-frame rearrangements with V and J assigned. Such tables are incomplete; in checked studies, under half of the missing clones stem from an unresolved V gene, and the remainder is unexplained. The V and J calls and clone size come from that table; D and trimming were worked out from the DNA. Across this sample there are 150,000 to 200,000 clones, with around 94% seen only once. The ten largest make up around 3% of the sample.

The TCR sequence derives from an adult in good health. The chain is made from TRBV19 and TRBJ2-5; 7 bases in the middle match TRBD1. This specimen consisted of peripheral blood, obtained on day 0 of AZD1222 vaccination. The DNA sequence reads TGTGCCAGTAGTCCCCGGACAGGTTCGGAGACCCAGTACTTC. Its product reads: CASSPRTGSETQYF.